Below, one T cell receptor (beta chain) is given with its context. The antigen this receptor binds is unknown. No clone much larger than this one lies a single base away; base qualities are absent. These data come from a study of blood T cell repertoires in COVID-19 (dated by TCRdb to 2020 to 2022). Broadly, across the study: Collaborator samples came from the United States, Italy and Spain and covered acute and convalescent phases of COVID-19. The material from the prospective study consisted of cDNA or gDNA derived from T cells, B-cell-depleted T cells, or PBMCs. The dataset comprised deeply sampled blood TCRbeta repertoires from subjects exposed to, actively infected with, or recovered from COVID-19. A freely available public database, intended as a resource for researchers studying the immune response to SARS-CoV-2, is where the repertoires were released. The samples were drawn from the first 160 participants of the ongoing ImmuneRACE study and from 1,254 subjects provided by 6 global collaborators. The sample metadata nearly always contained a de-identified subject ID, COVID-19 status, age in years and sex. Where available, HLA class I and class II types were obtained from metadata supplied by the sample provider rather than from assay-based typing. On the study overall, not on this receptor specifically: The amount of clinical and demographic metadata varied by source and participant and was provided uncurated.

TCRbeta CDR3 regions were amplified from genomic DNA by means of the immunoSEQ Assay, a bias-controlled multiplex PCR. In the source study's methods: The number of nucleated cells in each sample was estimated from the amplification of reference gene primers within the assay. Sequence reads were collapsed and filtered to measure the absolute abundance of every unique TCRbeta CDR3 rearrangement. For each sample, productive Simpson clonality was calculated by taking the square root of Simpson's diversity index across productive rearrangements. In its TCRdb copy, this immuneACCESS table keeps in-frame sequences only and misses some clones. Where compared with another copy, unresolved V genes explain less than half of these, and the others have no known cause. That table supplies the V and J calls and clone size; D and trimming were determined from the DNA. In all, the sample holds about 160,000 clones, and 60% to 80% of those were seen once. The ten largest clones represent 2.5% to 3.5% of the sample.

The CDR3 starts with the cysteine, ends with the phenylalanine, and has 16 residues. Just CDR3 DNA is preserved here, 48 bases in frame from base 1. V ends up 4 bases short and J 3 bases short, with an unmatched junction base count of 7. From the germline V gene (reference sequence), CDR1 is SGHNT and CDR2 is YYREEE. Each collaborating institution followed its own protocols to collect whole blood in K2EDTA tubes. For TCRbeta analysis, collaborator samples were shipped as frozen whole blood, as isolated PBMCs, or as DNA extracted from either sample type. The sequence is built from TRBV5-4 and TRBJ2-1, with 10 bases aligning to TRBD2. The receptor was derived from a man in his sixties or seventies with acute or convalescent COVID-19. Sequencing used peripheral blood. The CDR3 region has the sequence CASSPRTSGIYNEQFF. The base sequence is TGTGCCAGCAGCCCTAGGACTAGCGGAATCTACAATGAGCAGTTCTTC.